This T cell receptor (beta chain) was recorded in a study of blood T cell repertoires in COVID-19. Across the study: The analysed material was cDNA or gDNA that came from T cells, B-cell-depleted T cells, or PBMCs.

The V gene end was trimmed by 8 bases and the J gene end by 3 bases; junction bases not matched to a gene: 3. Germline V gives CDR1 MDHEN, CDR2 SYDVKM. This CDR3 has 12 amino acids. Recovered status applied to Cohort 3 donors who had two consecutive negative PCRs. It also applied to those with clearance or with symptom resolution. This table comes from immunoSEQ multiplex PCR, and its TCRdb copy is limited to in-frame clones, with some not included. Counted here are 150,000 to 200,000 clones, 89% occurring once; the ten biggest clones make up approximately 0.77%. The chain combines TRBV28 with TRBJ2-5; TRBD2 matches at 7 bases. The origin of this receptor is a woman in her late teens or twenties who had recovered from COVID-19. Material for sequencing was PBMCs or T cells enriched from blood (not recorded which). The DNA of the CDR3 is TGTGCCAGCGGCGGGAGAGAAGAGACCCAGTACTTC. Translated: CASGGREETQYF.